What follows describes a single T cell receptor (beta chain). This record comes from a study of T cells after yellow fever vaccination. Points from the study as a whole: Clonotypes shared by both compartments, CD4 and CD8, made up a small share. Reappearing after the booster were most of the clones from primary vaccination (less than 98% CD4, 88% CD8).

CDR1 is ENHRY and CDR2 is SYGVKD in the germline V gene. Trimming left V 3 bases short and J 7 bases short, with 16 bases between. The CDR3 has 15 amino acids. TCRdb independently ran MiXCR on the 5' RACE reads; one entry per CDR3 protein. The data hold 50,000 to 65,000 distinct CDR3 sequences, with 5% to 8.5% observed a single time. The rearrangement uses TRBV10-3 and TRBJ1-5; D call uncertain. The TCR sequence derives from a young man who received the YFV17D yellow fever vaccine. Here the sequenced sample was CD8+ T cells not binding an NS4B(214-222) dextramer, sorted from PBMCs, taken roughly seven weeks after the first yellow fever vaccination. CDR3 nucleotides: TGTGCCATCAGTGAATCTATAGCGCTTCGGCAGCCCCAGCATTTT. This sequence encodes CAISESIALRQPQHF.